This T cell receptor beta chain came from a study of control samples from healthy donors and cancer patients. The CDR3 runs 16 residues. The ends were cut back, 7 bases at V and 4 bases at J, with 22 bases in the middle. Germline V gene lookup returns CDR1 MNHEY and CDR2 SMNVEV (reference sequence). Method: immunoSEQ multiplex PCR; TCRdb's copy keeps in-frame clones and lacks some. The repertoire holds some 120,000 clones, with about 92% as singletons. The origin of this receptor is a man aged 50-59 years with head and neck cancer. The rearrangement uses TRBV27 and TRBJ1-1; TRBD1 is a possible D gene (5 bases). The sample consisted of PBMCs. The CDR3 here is CASTLLSGGVGTEAFF. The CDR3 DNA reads TGTGCCAGCACTCTTCTGTCGGGGGGAGTGGGCACTGAAGCTTTCTTT.